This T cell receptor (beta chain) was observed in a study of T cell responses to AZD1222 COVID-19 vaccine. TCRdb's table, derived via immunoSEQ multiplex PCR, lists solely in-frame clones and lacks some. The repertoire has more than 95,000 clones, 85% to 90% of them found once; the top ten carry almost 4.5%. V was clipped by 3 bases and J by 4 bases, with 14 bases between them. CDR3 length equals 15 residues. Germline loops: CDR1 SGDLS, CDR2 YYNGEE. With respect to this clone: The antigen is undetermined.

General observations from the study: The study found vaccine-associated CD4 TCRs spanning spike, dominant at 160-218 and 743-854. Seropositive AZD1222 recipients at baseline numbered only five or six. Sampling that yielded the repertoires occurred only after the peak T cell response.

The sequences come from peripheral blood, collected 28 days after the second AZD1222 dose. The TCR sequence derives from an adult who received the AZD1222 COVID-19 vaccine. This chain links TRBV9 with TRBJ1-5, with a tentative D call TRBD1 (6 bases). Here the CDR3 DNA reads TGTGCCAGCAGCGCCGACGACAGGAAAAATCAGCCCCAGCATTTT. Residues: CASSADDRKNQPQHF.